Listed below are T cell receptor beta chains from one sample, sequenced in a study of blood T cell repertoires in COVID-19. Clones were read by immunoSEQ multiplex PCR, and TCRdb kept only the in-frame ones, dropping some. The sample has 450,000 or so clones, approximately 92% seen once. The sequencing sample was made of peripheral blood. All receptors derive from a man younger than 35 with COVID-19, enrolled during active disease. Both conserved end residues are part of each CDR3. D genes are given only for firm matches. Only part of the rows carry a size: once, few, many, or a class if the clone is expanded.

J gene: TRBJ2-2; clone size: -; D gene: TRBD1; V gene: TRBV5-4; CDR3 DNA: TGTGCCAGCAGTGCGGACAGGGGAGTTTCCGGGGAGCTGTTTTTT; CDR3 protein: CASSADRGVSGELFF
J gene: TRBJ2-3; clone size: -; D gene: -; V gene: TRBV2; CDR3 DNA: TGTGCCAGCAGTGAACAGGGGAGCACAGATACGCAGTATTTT; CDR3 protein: CASSEQGSTDTQYF
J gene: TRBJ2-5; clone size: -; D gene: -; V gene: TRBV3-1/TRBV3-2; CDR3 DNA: TGTGCCAGCAGCCAAGAAAACAGAAAGTACCAAGAGACCCAGTACTTC; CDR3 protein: CASSQENRKYQETQYF
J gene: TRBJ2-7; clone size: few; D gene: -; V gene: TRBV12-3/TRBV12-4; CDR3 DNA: TGTGCCAGCACCTCTAGCAGCTCCTACGAGCAGTACTTC; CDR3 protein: CASTSSSSYEQYF
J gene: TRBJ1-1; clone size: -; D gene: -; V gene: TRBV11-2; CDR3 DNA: TGTGCCAGCAGCTTACCAGGGGTGAACACTGAAGCTTTCTTT; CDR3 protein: CASSLPGVNTEAFF
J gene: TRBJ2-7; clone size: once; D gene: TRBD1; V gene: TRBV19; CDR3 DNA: TGTGCCAGCGGGACAGGGCTAAGGTACGAGCAGTACTTC; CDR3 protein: CASGTGLRYEQYF
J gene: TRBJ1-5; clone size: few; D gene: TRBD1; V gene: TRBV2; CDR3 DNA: TGTGCCAGCACTCTCATCGGGACAGCTCGAAATCAGCCCCAGCATTTT; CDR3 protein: CASTLIGTARNQPQHF
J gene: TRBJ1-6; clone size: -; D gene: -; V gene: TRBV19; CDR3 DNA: TGTGCCAGTAGTCTAGATTCCAGCTCCTATAATTCACCCCTCCACTTT; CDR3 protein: CASSLDSSSYNSPLHF
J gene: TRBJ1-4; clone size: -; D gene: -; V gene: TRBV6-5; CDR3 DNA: TGTGCCAGCAGAGTCCGGGATTATGAAAAACTGTTTTTT; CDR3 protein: CASRVRDYEKLFF
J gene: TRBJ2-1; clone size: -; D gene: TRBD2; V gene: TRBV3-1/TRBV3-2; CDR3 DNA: TGTGCCAGCAGCCATCTTCGTACTAGCGCCTACAATGAGCAGTTCTTC; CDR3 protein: CASSHLRTSAYNEQFF
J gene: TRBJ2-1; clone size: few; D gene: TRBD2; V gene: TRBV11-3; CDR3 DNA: TGTGCCAGCAGCTTAGCCCGGACTAGCGCAACCTACAATGAGCAGTTCTTC; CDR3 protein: CASSLARTSATYNEQFF